The 22 T cell receptor beta chains below were found in one sample sequenced in a study of T cells in Graves' hyperthyroidism and ophthalmopathy. RNA transcripts gave rise to amplified TCR beta CDR3 regions. The study used the HTBI primer set for a first-round RT-PCR of the TCR CDR3. TCRdb used MiXCR to reprocess the multiplex PCR reads, holding one entry per CDR3 protein. This sample has hundreds of thousands of distinct CDR3 sequences; about 45% occur once, and the top ten carry about 7%. The sequencing sample was made of peripheral blood or thyroid tissue (not recorded which). The source is an adult man with Graves' disease, either hyperthyroidism or ophthalmopathy (not recorded which).

This clonotype was seen at least ten times. This chain connects TRBV12-3 or TRBV12-4 to TRBJ1-5; D possibly corresponds to TRBD1 (6 bases). The CDR3 has 14 amino acids. Trimming cost V 5 bases and J 7 bases, with 15 bases left between them. CDR3: CASSQQGNIQPQHF. The CDR3 region has the DNA TGTGCCAGCAGTCAGCAGGGGAATATCCAGCCCCAGCATTTT.

The chain uses TRBV24-1 and TRBJ1-4; 8 bases agree with TRBD1. After removal of 4 bases from V and 8 bases from J, the junction contained 8 bases not matched to a gene. Germline CDR1 reads KGHDR; CDR2 reads SFDVKD. CDR3 size: 15 residues. The CDR3: CATSDLGQVGEKLFF. The CDR3, as DNA: TGTGCCACCAGTGACCTGGGACAGGTCGGCGAAAAACTGTTTTTT.

This clonotype was seen more than once but under ten times. V is TRBV20-1 and J is TRBJ1-5, with 12 bases matching TRBD1. The CDR3 consists of 15 residues. J lost 3 bases, V lost 6 bases, and 6 bases had no gene match. Germline V gene sequence: CDR1 DFQATT, CDR2 SNEGSKA (reference sequence). CDR3 coding DNA: TGCAGTGCAGGGACAGGGGGCCTTAACAATCAGCCCCAGCATTTT. Its protein product is CSAGTGGLNNQPQHF.

At least ten counts were recorded for this clonotype. The rearrangement uses TRBV11-2 and TRBJ2-7; 8 nucleotides match TRBD1. Germline CDR1 is SGHAT and CDR2 is FQNNGV. The CDR3 has 12 residues. Germline trimming cut 5 bases from V and 3 bases from J; bases unmatched to any gene: 0. CDR3 in amino acids: CASSGTGYEQYF. The DNA of the CDR3 is TGTGCCAGCAGCGGGACAGGCTACGAGCAGTACTTC. Full variable domain (rest looked up from reference TRBV11-2 and TRBJ2-7): EAGVAQSPRYKIIEKRQSVAFWCNPISGHATLYWYQQILGQGPKLLIQFQNNGVVDDSQLPKDRFSAERLKGVDSTLKIQPAKLEDSAVYLCASSGTGYEQYFGPGTRLTVT.

Only a few counts were recorded for this clonotype. V and J are TRBV5-1 and TRBJ1-2; 10 bases are shared with TRBD1. Germline-derived CDR1 and CDR2 are SGHRS and YFSETQ. V gave up 5 bases and J gave up 3 bases; unmatched junction bases: 7. This CDR3 spans 15 amino acids. CDR3 DNA sequence: TGCGCCAGCAGACAGGGACAGGGGATGGACTATGGCTACACCTTC. Residues: CASRQGQGMDYGYTF. Filled out from reference TRBV5-1 and TRBJ1-2, the complete variable domain reads KAGVTQTPRYLIKTRGQQVTLSCSPISGHRSVSWYQQTPGQGLQFLFEYFSETQRNKGNFPGRFSGRQFSNSRSEMNVSTLELGDSALYLCASRQGQGMDYGYTFGSGTRLTVV.

This chain joins TRBV25-1 and TRBJ2-7; 8 bases agree with TRBD2. From germline, CDR1 is MGHDK and CDR2 SYGVNS. The CDR3 consists of 12 residues. The chain's CDR3 is CAVSGSSYEQYF. The DNA for the CDR3 is TGTGCTGTAAGCGGGAGCTCCTACGAGCAGTACTTC.

The rearrangement joins TRBV5-1 to TRBJ2-2; D not resolved. Trimming cost V 0 bases and J 6 bases, with 6 bases left between them. This CDR3 contains 13 residues. The germline CDR1 and CDR2 sequences are SGHRS and YFSETQ. The DNA of the CDR3 is TGCGCCAGCAGCTTGGGTATGGCCGGGGAGCTGTTTTTT. It specifies CASSLGMAGELFF.

The J gene is TRBJ2-7, the V gene TRBV7-7; D uncertain. V lost 2 bases, J lost 0 bases, and 8 bases lay in between. The germline CDR1 and CDR2 sequences are SSHAT and FNYEAQ (reference sequence). This CDR3 spans 14 amino acids. CDR3 sequence reads: CASSLSQVSYEQYF. Written as DNA, the CDR3 is TGTGCCAGCAGCTTATCGCAGGTCTCCTACGAGCAGTACTTC.

This clonotype showed up just once. The chain combines TRBV11-2 with TRBJ1-6; D is uncertain. The CDR3 sequence is 12 residues long. V dropped 8 bases and J dropped 8 bases, with 10 bases sitting between them. Germline CDR1 reads SGHAT; CDR2 reads FQNNGV. The CDR3 loop is CASPHPHSPLHF. The CDR3 DNA sequence: TGTGCCAGCCCCCATCCTCATTCACCCCTCCACTTT. The full variable domain, with the rest looked up from reference TRBV11-2 and TRBJ1-6, is EAGVAQSPRYKIIEKRQSVAFWCNPISGHATLYWYQQILGQGPKLLIQFQNNGVVDDSQLPKDRFSAERLKGVDSTLKIQPAKLEDSAVYLCASPHPHSPLHFGNGTRLTVT.

This rearrangement joins TRBV7-8 to TRBJ1-2, with a tentative D call TRBD1 (5 bases). The CDR3 is 13 residues long. Trimming cost V 0 bases and J 8 bases, with 10 bases left between them. The germline CDR1 and CDR2 sequences are SGHVS and FQNEAQ. DNA of the CDR3: TGTGCCAGCAGCTTAGCGTCAGGGTTGGGCTACACCTTC. It yields the protein CASSLASGLGYTF. The variable domain in full, completed from reference TRBV7-8 and TRBJ1-2, reads GAGVSQSPRYKVAKRGQDVALRCDPISGHVSLFWYQQALGQGPEFLTYFQNEAQLDKSGLPSDRFFAERPEGSVSTLKIQRTQQEDSAVYLCASSLASGLGYTFGSGTRLTVV.

This chain uses TRBV2 with TRBJ1-2; D is unclear. Germline CDR1 is SNHLY and CDR2 is FYNNEI. V lost 8 bases to trimming and J lost 1 base, with 17 bases between them. This CDR3 spans 15 amino acids. CDR3 sequence reads: CASSSAGPDNYGYTF. The CDR3 DNA is TGTGCCAGCTCCTCGGCTGGACCGGATAACTATGGCTACACCTTC. Full variable domain (remainder filled in from reference TRBV2 and TRBJ1-2): EPEVTQTPSHQVTQMGQEVILRCVPISNHLYFYWYRQILGQKVEFLVSFYNNEISEKSEIFDDQFSVERPDGSNFTLKIRSTKLEDSAMYFCASSSAGPDNYGYTFGSGTRLTVV.

This clonotype was seen repeatedly, ten times or more. This chain links TRBV10-2 with TRBJ1-2; D not resolved. The CDR3 spans 13 residues. V was clipped by 0 bases and J by 4 bases, with 6 bases between them. Germline V lookup: CDR1 WSHSY, CDR2 SAAADI. Here the CDR3 reads CASSESHTYGYTF. The CDR3 DNA is TGCGCCAGCAGTGAGTCCCACACCTATGGCTACACCTTC.

This chain links TRBV2 with TRBJ1-5, with 9 bases fitting TRBD1. This CDR3 comprises 12 residues. Germline V gene lookup returns CDR1 SNHLY and CDR2 FYNNEI. V lost 7 bases and J lost 9; bases outside the gene matches: 4. DNA for the CDR3: TGTGCCAGCACCGGGACAGGGCCGCCCCAGCATTTT. Translation: CASTGTGPPQHF.

This chain joins TRBV10-3 and TRBJ2-6; D unclear. The V gene lost 0 bases and the J gene lost 4 bases, with 7 bases spanning the gap. The germline gives CDR1 ENHRY, CDR2 SYGVKD. This CDR3 spans 15 amino acids. CDR3 coding DNA: TGTGCCATCAGTGAGTCTGGATCAGGGGCCAACGTCCTGACTTTC. Its translation: CAISESGSGANVLTF.

This clonotype has only a few counts. The chain joins TRBV6-5 to TRBJ1-5, with D possibly TRBD1 on 6 matching bases. V was shortened by 5 bases and J by 5 bases, with 13 bases between the two germline ends. Germline V gene sequence: CDR1 MNHEY, CDR2 SVGAGI. This CDR3 has 14 residues. CDR3 in DNA: TGTGCCAGCAGTCAGGCGGGGGGCTATCAGCCCCAGCATTTT. Its translation: CASSQAGGYQPQHF.

To note about this clonotype: A much larger clone lies one base from this, so it may be a read error. In DNA form, the CDR3 reads TGTGTCACCGCAGGGGACGGACGTTATCAGCCCCAGCATTTT. This codes for CVTAGDGRYQPQHF. This chain joins TRBV2 and TRBJ1-5; TRBD1 might be the D (6 bases). The CDR3 sequence is 14 residues long. CDR1 and CDR2 (germline): SNHLY, FYNNEI.

The chain has TRBV6-4 and TRBJ2-7; the match to TRBD2 covers 10 bases. Germline CDR1 is MRHNA and CDR2 is SNTAGT. V lost 3 bases, J lost 5 bases, and 7 bases stayed unmatched. The CDR3 has 15 amino acids. The chain's CDR3 is CASSDSSGGNHEQYF. The CDR3 bases are TGTGCCAGCAGTGATTCTAGCGGGGGTAATCACGAGCAGTACTTC.

Comments on this clonotype: A much larger clone differs by one base, so this may be a read error. CDR3 residues: CSASVGMNYGYTF. CDR3 in DNA: TGCAGTGCTAGTGTGGGGATGAACTATGGCTACACCTTC. The V call is TRBV20-1, the J call TRBJ1-2; D is undetermined. V was cut by 3 bases and J by 2 bases, with 10 bases left in between. This CDR3 region has 13 residues. Germline CDR1 and CDR2: DFQATT and SNEGSKA (reference sequence).

As regards this clonotype: Compared with germline, one end of the junction differs, possibly owing to a read error. J is TRBJ1-1 and V is TRBV7-3; the D is unclear. Germline-derived CDR1 and CDR2 are SGHTA and FQGTGA. CDR3 length: 11 residues. The CDR3 DNA follows: TGTGCCAGCAGTTACTCCTTGGTTCCGAGCTTT. The encoded protein is CASSYSLVPSF.

This chain connects TRBV25-1 to TRBJ1-2; 9 positions agree with TRBD1. Germline CDR1 and CDR2: MGHDK and SYGVNS. After removal of 4 bases from V and 0 bases from J, the junction contained 9 bases not matched to a gene. The CDR3 extends over 17 amino acids. CDR3 loop: CASSASPRDRANYGYTF. The CDR3, as DNA: TGTGCCAGCAGTGCTAGTCCCCGGGACAGGGCTAACTATGGCTACACCTTC.

This clonotype showed up just a few times. The chain carries TRBV6-1 and TRBJ2-2; no firm D call. This CDR3 is built from 13 residues. Trimming took 5 bases from V and 5 from J, leaving 9 bases between them. The germline V gene has CDR1 MNHNS and CDR2 SASEGT. The CDR3 sequence: CASSFGRTGELFF. The CDR3 DNA sequence: TGTGCCAGCAGTTTCGGGCGTACCGGGGAGCTGTTTTTT.

On this clonotype: A much larger clone is a single base away; this may be a read error. This likely comes from a read error, as the CDR3 has no conserved phenylalanine or tryptophan at its end. The chain links TRBV2 to TRBJ1-2; the match to TRBD1 covers 9 bases. Germline CDR1 and CDR2: SNHLY and FYNNEI. CDR3 length equals 14 residues. Trimming removed 6 bases from V and 6 bases from J; junction bases left unmatched: 8. CDR3 DNA: TGTGCCAGCAGCCGCCGGGACAGGGCCAATGGCTACACCCTC. This codes for CASSRRDRANGYTL.